This T cell receptor (beta chain) was identified in a study of regulatory T cells in long-lasting Graves disease. Time point defined: newly diagnosed GD, antithyroid drugs for less than 3 months. PBMC RNA served as the TCR library source. The CDR3 contains 14 residues. V gave up 0 bases and J gave up 5 bases, with 11 bases separating them. CDR1 is SGHRS and CDR2 is YFSETQ in the germline V gene. This clonotype occurred many times. Library construction for TCR beta used iRepertoire HTBI primers and Arm-PCR of CDR3 regions. Each CDR3 protein is one row after TCRdb ran MiXCR on the multiplex PCR reads. The profile shows hundreds of thousands of distinct CDR3 sequences, 15% to 20% of them singletons. This sample was shared with a second study, whose subject was T cells in Graves' hyperthyroidism and ophthalmopathy.

This sequence originates from a man between 18 and 35 years old with Graves disease. V gene TRBV5-1 combines with J gene TRBJ2-5; D gene unclear. The specimen was peripheral blood mononuclear cells (PBMCs), collected at new diagnosis, from a patient treated with antithyroid drugs. CDR3 sequence reads: CASSLVGRMETQYF. CDR3 sequence (DNA): TGCGCCAGCAGCTTGGTGGGTAGGATGGAGACCCAGTACTTC.